This passage covers 5 T cell receptor beta chains from one sample sequenced in a study of blood T cell repertoires in COVID-19. Produced via immunoSEQ multiplex PCR; TCRdb's table is partial and in-frame only. The sample records approximately 290,000 clones, around 89% being singletons. Sample: peripheral blood. Every receptor here comes from a man younger than 45 with acute or convalescent COVID-19.

The chain links TRBV19 to TRBJ2-7, with TRBD2 identical over 14 bases. CDR1 is LNHDA, CDR2 SQIVND, per germline (reference sequence). The CDR3 sequence is 16 residues long. The J segment lost 4 bases and the V segment lost 6 bases, leaving 8 bases of the junction unmatched. The CDR3, as DNA: TGTGCCAGTAGCAGGGGACTAGCGGGGGCAGGGTACGAGCAGTACTTC. It codes for CASSRGLAGAGYEQYF.

The chain recombines TRBV28 with TRBJ1-1, with 7 bases aligning to TRBD1. This CDR3 is 13 amino acids long. Trimming cost V 11 bases and J 1 base; bases outside gene matches: 7. Germline CDR1 and CDR2: MDHEN and SYDVKM. The CDR3 DNA reads TGTGCCGTCCTTGACAGGGCGAACACTGAAGCTTTCTTT. This encodes CAVLDRANTEAFF.

The rearrangement links TRBV28 to TRBJ1-1; 7 bases are shared with TRBD1. V lost 4 bases, J lost 1 base, and 6 bases stayed unmatched. Germline V gene sequence: CDR1 MDHEN, CDR2 SYDVKM. This CDR3 contains 15 residues. DNA of the CDR3: TGTGCCAGCAGTTCGCTCAGGGGGGCGAACACTGAAGCTTTCTTT. Protein sequence: CASSSLRGANTEAFF.

With regard to this clone: This specimen includes other DNA sequences encoding the same CDR3. The chain has TRBV5-1 and TRBJ1-4; 9 positions match TRBD1. The trim removed 4 bases at V and 8 bases at J, leaving 6 bases unmatched. Germline V gene lookup returns CDR1 SGHRS and CDR2 YFSETQ. This CDR3 spans 14 amino acids. CDR3 in DNA: TGCGCCAGCAGCCTAGGACAGGGGAACGAAAAACTGTTTTTT. Protein product: CASSLGQGNEKLFF.

This rearrangement joins TRBV5-4 to TRBJ2-1, with 7 bases fitting TRBD2. The CDR3 contains 13 residues. From germline, CDR1 is SGHNT and CDR2 YYREEE (reference sequence). V lost 9 bases to trimming and J lost 10 bases; unmatched junction nucleotides: 13. CDR3 region: CAMPASGHGEQFF. The CDR3 DNA reads TGTGCCATGCCGGCTAGCGGACACGGGGAGCAGTTCTTC.